The 19 T cell receptor beta chains given below trace back to one sample, sequenced in a study of technical replicates of blood from a few donors. The method was immunoSEQ multiplex PCR; TCRdb's version includes in-frame clones alone and lacks a portion of them. This sample yields 65,000 to 90,000 clones, of which about 91% are seen a single time; 0.25% belongs to the top ten. The source material was T cells isolated from PBMCs. These receptors were taken from a human donor in good health.

The chain links TRBV6-5 to TRBJ1-1; 7 positions match TRBD1. Germline assignment: CDR1 MNHEY and CDR2 SVGAGI. The CDR3 extends over 14 amino acids. With V trimmed by 6 bases and J by 5 bases, 9 bases remained unmatched. The CDR3 nucleotides read TGTGCCAGCAGCGCGGCACAGGGGCGGACTGAAGCTTTCTTT. This codes for CASSAAQGRTEAFF.

In DNA form, the CDR3 reads TGTGCCAGCAGCCCCACGCCGGGACTACAACACGCTGAAGCTTTCTTT. This encodes CASSPTPGLQHAEAFF. The genes are TRBV7-3 and TRBJ1-1; a possible D gene is TRBD1 (5 bases). The germline V and J ends were trimmed by 5 bases and 6 bases, with 22 bases remaining between them. CDR3 length: 16 amino acids. Germline assignment: CDR1 SGHTA and CDR2 FQGTGA. Based on the CDR3 plus reference TRBV7-3 and TRBJ1-1, the full variable domain is GAGVSQTPSNKVTEKGKYVELRCDPISGHTALYWYRQSLGQGPEFLIYFQGTGAADDSGLPNDRFFAVRPEGSVSTLKIQRTERGDSAVYLCASSPTPGLQHAEAFFGQGTRLTVV.

This rearrangement joins TRBV28 to TRBJ1-2; maybe TRBD1 (5 bases). Deletions cut 8 bases from V and 4 bases from J, with 8 bases between. Germline V gene lookup returns CDR1 MDHEN and CDR2 SYDVKM. The CDR3 contains 11 residues. The CDR3 DNA reads TGTGCCAGCGGGGGGGTCTATGGCTACACCTTC. Translating it yields CASGGVYGYTF.

The chain uses TRBV19 and TRBJ2-7; D perhaps matches TRBD1 (5 bases). The CDR3 is 13 residues long. Germline CDR1 and CDR2: LNHDA and SQIVND (reference sequence). V gave up 4 bases and J gave up 0 bases, with 7 bases separating them. CDR3 sequence reads: CASSRQRSYEQYF. In nucleotides, the CDR3 is TGTGCCAGTAGTAGACAGCGCTCCTACGAGCAGTACTTC.

The V call is TRBV7-2, the J call TRBJ2-1; 10 bases fit TRBD1. CDR1 is SGHTA and CDR2 is FQGNSA in the germline V gene. Unmatched junction bases numbered 9, after V lost 8 bases and J lost 2 bases. The CDR3 has 16 amino acids. CDR3 in DNA: TGTGCCAGCCTAGCCCCGGGACAGGGGACCTACAATGAGCAGTTCTTC. It codes for CASLAPGQGTYNEQFF.

This chain links TRBV27 with TRBJ2-7; D is perhaps TRBD1 (6 bases). Germline V lookup: CDR1 MNHEY, CDR2 SMNVEV (reference sequence). The ends were cut back, 6 bases at V and 2 bases at J, with 20 bases in the middle. The CDR3 has 16 residues. The CDR3 spells CASREFYRSGAYEQYF. In DNA, the CDR3 is TGTGCCAGCAGAGAATTCTACAGGTCAGGGGCCTACGAGCAGTACTTC.

The CDR3 DNA sequence: TGTGCCAGCAGTTATTCTTGGGGGCTCGTAAACACCATATATTTT. Protein: CASSYSWGLVNTIYF. The V and J genes are TRBV6-5 and TRBJ1-3; TRBD1 might be the D (6 bases). The CDR3 has 15 residues. The V end was cut by 3 bases, the J end by 6 bases, with 15 bases between. CDR1 is MNHEY and CDR2 is SVGAGI in the germline V gene.

The chain carries TRBV7-2 and TRBJ1-4; D unclear. The length of the CDR3 is 15 residues. Germline assignment: CDR1 SGHTA and CDR2 FQGNSA. The V gene lost 1 base and the J gene lost 5 bases, with 11 bases spanning the gap. CDR3 DNA: TGTGCCAGCAGCTTAGGAACAGCCCAAAATGAAAAACTGTTTTTT. Protein product: CASSLGTAQNEKLFF. Based on the CDR3 plus reference TRBV7-2 and TRBJ1-4, the full variable domain is GAGVSQSPSNKVTEKGKDVELRCDPISGHTALYWYRQSLGQGLEFLIYFQGNSAPDKSGLPSDRFSAERTGGSVSTLTIQRTQQEDSAVYLCASSLGTAQNEKLFFGSGTQLSVL.

V is TRBV7-9 and J is TRBJ2-3, with D possibly TRBD2 on 5 matching bases. Per germline, CDR1 SEHNR and CDR2 FQNEAQ (reference sequence). V lost 5 bases to trimming and J lost 3 bases, with 6 bases between them. The CDR3 covers 12 residues. CDR3 nucleotides: TGTGCCAGCAGCCCGGGGACAGATACGCAGTATTTT. This translates into CASSPGTDTQYF.

The V call is TRBV6-4, the J call TRBJ2-2; 7 nucleotides match TRBD2. Losses at the gene ends were 7 bases for V and 1 base for J; bases not matched to a gene: 3. The CDR3 runs 14 residues. CDR1 is MRHNA and CDR2 is SNTAGT in the germline V gene. The CDR3, as DNA: TGTGCCAGCACGGGACTACAGAACACCGGGGAGCTGTTTTTT. Its protein is CASTGLQNTGELFF.

The V call is TRBV4-2, the J call TRBJ2-1; a weak D match, TRBD2 (5 bases). Trimming took 2 bases from V and 2 from J, leaving 10 bases between them. The germline gives CDR1 LGHNA, CDR2 YNFKEQ. The CDR3 sequence is 15 residues long. CDR3 sequence (DNA): TGTGCCAGCAGCCAACGGGGATTTCCCTACAATGAGCAGTTCTTC. Its protein product is CASSQRGFPYNEQFF.

J is TRBJ2-3 and V is TRBV2; 7 nucleotides agree with TRBD2. The J segment lost 1 base and the V segment lost 2 bases, leaving 3 bases of the junction unmatched. Germline V lookup: CDR1 SNHLY, CDR2 FYNNEI. The CDR3 spans 15 residues. The CDR3, as DNA: TGTGCCAGCAGTGAATTTGCGGGGGGCACAGATACGCAGTATTTT. Amino acids: CASSEFAGGTDTQYF.

The chain uses TRBV11-2 and TRBJ2-7, with D possibly TRBD2 on 5 matching bases. V was shortened by 3 bases and J by 7 bases, with 10 bases between the two germline ends. The CDR3 covers 12 residues. CDR1 and CDR2 from the germline V gene are SGHAT and FQNNGV. The CDR3 nucleotides are TGTGCCAGCAGCTTCCCGCAGCGGGAGCAGTACTTC. This encodes CASSFPQREQYF.

This rearrangement joins TRBV9 to TRBJ1-1; no clear D. Germline values: CDR1 SGDLS, CDR2 YYNGEE. The CDR3 has 14 amino acids. V shed 3 bases and J shed 6 bases, with 15 bases lying between them. The CDR3 loop is CASSGVKGLAEAFF. The DNA of the CDR3 is TGTGCCAGCAGCGGTGTTAAAGGACTGGCTGAAGCTTTCTTT.

This clone is a singleton in its sample. This chain links TRBV4-2 with TRBJ1-2; D not resolved. CDR1 and CDR2 from the germline V gene are LGHNA and YNFKEQ. Trimming removed 3 bases from V and 0 bases from J, with 8 bases in between. This CDR3 spans 14 amino acids. CDR3 DNA sequence: TGTGCCAGCAGCCAGGACTCTACTAACTATGGCTACACCTTC. It specifies CASSQDSTNYGYTF.

The chain links TRBV12-2 to TRBJ1-1. TRBV12-2 is termed a pseudogene. The CDR3 has 17 residues. The CDR3 region is CASRLVRGLGMNTEAFF. CDR3 in DNA: TGTGCAAGTCGCTTAGTGCGGGGACTCGGTATGAACACTGAAGCTTTCTTT.

This clone was picked up one time. V and J are TRBV6-5 and TRBJ2-3; no clear D gene. The CDR3 length is 13 residues. The V end lost 2 bases, the J end lost 5 bases, and 8 bases lay between the germline ends. CDR1 and CDR2 (germline): MNHEY, SVGAGI. The CDR3 DNA sequence: TGTGCCAGCAGTTACGAACGGGTAGATACGCAGTATTTT. This sequence encodes CASSYERVDTQYF.

The V call is TRBV5-1, the J call TRBJ2-3; weak D call: TRBD2 (5 bases). Germline V gene sequence: CDR1 SGHRS, CDR2 YFSETQ. Trimming cost V 2 bases and J 6 bases, with 13 bases left between them. The CDR3 extends over 14 amino acids. CDR3 nucleotides: TGCGCCAGCAGCTTTGAGGACCGCGGGGATACGCAGTATTTT. Amino acids: CASSFEDRGDTQYF.

The chain combines TRBV7-6 with TRBJ2-7, with 10 bases matching TRBD2. The V gene end was trimmed by 0 bases and the J gene end by 7 bases; junction bases not matched to a gene: 12. This CDR3 contains 17 residues. Germline CDR1 and CDR2: SGHVS and FNYEAQ. CDR3: CASSLAPKAGGPGEQYF. As DNA, the CDR3 is TGTGCCAGCAGCTTAGCTCCAAAAGCGGGAGGGCCGGGTGAGCAGTACTTC.